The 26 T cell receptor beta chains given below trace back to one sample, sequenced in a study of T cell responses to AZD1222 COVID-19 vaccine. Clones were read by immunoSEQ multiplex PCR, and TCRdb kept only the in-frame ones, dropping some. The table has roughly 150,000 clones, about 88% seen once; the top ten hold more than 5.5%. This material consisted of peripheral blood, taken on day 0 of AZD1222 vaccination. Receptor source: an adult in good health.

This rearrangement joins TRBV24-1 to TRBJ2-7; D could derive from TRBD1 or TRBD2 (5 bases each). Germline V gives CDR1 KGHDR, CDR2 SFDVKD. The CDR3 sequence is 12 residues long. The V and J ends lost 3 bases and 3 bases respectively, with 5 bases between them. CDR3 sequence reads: CATSDGGYEQYF. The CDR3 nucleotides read TGTGCCACCAGTGATGGGGGCTACGAGCAGTACTTC.

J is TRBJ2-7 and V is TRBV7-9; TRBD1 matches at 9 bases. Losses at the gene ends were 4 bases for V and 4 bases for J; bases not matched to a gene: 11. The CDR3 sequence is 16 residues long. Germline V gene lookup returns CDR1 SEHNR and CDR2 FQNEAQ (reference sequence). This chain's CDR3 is CASSWGRRDRDYEQYF. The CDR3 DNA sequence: TGTGCCAGCAGCTGGGGGCGAAGGGACAGGGATTACGAGCAGTACTTC.

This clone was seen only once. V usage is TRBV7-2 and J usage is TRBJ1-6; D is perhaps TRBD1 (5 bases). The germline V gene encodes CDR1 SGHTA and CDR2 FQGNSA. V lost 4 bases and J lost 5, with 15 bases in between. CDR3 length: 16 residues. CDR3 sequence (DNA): TGTGCCAGCAGCTCGGGGACGGCCGGTCATAATTCACCCCTCCACTTT. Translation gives CASSSGTAGHNSPLHF. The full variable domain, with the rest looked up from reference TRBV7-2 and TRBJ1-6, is GAGVSQSPSNKVTEKGKDVELRCDPISGHTALYWYRQSLGQGLEFLIYFQGNSAPDKSGLPSDRFSAERTGGSVSTLTIQRTQQEDSAVYLCASSSGTAGHNSPLHFGNGTRLTVT.

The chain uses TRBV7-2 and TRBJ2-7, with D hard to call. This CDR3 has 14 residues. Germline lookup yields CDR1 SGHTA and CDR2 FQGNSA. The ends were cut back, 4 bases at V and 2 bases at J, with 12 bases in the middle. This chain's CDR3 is CASSSTATTYEQYF. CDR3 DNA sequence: TGTGCCAGCAGCTCCACGGCCACGACCTACGAGCAGTACTTC.

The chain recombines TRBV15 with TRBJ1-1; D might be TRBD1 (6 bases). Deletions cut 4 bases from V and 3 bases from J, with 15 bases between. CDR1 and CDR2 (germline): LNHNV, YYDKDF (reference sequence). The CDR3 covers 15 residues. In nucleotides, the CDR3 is TGTGCCACCAGCAAAGGGACACTCGGGGACACTGAAGCTTTCTTT. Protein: CATSKGTLGDTEAFF.

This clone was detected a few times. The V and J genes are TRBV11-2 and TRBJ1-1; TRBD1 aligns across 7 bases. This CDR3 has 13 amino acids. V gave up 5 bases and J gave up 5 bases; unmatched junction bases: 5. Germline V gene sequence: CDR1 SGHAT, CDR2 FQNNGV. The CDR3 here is CASSTTGVTEAFF. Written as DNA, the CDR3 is TGTGCCAGCAGCACTACAGGGGTAACTGAAGCTTTCTTT.

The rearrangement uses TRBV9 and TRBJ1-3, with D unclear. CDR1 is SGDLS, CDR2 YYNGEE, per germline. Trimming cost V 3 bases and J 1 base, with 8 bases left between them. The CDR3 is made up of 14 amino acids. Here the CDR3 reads CASSGDFSGNTIYF. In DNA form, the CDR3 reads TGTGCCAGCAGCGGAGATTTTTCTGGAAACACCATATATTTT.

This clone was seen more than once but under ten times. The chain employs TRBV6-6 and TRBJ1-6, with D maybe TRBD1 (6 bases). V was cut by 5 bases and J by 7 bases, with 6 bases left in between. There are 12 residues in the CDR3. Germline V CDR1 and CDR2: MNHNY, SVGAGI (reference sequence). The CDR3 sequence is CASSQGNSPLHF. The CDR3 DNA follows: TGTGCCAGCAGTCAGGGGAATTCACCCCTCCACTTT.

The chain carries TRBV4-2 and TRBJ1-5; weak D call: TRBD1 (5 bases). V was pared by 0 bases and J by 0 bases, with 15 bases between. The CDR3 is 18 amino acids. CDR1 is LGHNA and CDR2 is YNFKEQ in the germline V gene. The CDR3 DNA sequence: TGTGCCAGCAGCCAAGATCTGACAGCACGTTATAGCAATCAGCCCCAGCATTTT. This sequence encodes CASSQDLTARYSNQPQHF.

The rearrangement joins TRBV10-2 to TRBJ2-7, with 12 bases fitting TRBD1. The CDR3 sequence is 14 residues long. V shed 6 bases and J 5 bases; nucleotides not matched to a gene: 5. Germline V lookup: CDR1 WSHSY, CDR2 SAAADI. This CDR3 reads CASSWDRGQDEQYF. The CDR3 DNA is TGCGCCAGCAGCTGGGACAGGGGGCAGGACGAGCAGTACTTC.

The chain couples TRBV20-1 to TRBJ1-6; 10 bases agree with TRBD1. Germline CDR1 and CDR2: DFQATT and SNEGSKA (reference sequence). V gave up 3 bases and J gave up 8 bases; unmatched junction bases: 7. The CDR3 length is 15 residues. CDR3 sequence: CSASDPGQGYSPLHF. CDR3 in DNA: TGCAGTGCTAGTGATCCGGGACAGGGGTATTCACCCCTCCACTTT.

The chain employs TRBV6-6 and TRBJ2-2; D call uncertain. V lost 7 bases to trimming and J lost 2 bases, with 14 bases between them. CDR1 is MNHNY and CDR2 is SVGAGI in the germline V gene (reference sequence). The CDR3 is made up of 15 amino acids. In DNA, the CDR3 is TGTGCCAGCATTCTAACTCCAGGCAACACCGGGGAGCTGTTTTTT. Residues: CASILTPGNTGELFF.

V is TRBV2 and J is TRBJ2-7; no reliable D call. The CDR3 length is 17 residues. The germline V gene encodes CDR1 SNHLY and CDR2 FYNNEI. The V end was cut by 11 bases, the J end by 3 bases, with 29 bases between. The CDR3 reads CALRRFLSGVSGYEQYF. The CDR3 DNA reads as TGTGCCCTTAGGCGGTTTCTCTCCGGCGTTTCGGGCTACGAGCAGTACTTC.

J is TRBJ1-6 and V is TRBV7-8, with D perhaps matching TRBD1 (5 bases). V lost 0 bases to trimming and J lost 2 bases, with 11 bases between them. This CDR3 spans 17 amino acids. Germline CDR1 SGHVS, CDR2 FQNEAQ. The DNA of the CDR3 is TGTGCCAGCAGCTTAGCGCAAAGGGGTACCTATAATTCACCCCTCCACTTT. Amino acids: CASSLAQRGTYNSPLHF.

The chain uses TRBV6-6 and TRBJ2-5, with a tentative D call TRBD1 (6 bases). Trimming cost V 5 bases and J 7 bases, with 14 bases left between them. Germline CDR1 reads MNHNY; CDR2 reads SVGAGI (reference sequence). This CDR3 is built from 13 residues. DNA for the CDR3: TGTGCCAGCAGTACAGGGCAGGTGGCGACCCAGTACTTC. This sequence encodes CASSTGQVATQYF.

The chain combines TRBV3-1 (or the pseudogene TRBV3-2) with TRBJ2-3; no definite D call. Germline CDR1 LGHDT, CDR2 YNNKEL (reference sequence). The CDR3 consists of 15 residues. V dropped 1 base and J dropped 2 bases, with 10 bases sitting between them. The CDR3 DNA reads TGTGCCAGCAGCCAAGGTGGAGTAGTCACAGATACGCAGTATTTT. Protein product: CASSQGGVVTDTQYF.

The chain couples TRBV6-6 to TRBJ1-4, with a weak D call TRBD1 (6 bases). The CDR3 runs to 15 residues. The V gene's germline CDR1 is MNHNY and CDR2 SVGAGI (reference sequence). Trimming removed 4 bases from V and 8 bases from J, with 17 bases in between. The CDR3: CASSSTTGLREKLFF. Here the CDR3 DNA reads TGTGCCAGCAGTTCGACAACAGGGTTGAGGGAAAAACTGTTTTTT.

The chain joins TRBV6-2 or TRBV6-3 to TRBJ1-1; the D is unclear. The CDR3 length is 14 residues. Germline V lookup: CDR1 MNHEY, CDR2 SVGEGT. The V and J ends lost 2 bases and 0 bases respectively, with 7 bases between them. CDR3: CASSYRGMNTEAFF. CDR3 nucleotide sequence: TGTGCCAGCAGTTACCGAGGCATGAACACTGAAGCTTTCTTT.

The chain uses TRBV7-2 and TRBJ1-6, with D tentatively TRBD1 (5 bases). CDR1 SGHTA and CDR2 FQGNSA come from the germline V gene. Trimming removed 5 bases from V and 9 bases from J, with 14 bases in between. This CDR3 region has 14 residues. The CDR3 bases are TGTGCCAGCAGCCTTTCTCCCCAGGGTTCACCCCTCCACTTT. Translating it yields CASSLSPQGSPLHF.

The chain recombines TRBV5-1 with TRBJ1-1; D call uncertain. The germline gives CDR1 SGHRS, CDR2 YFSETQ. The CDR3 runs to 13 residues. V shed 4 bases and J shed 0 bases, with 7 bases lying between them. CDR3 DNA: TGCGCCAGCAGCCAGGCTATGAACACTGAAGCTTTCTTT. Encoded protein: CASSQAMNTEAFF.

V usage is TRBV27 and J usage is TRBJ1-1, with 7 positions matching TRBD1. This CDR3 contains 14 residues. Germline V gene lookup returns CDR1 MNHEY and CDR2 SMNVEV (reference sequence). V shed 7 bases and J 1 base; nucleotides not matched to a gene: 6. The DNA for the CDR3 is TGTGCCAGCACCCCGGGACAGCGGAACACTGAAGCTTTCTTT. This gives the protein CASTPGQRNTEAFF.

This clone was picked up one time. As DNA, the CDR3 is TGCGCCAGCAGCCAAGGAGGGACAGGGCTGCCAAATCAGCCCCAGCATTTT. Amino acid sequence: CASSQGGTGLPNQPQHF. This rearrangement joins TRBV4-1 to TRBJ1-5, with 9 positions matching TRBD1. The CDR3 extends over 17 amino acids. Germline V gene lookup returns CDR1 MGHRA and CDR2 YSYEKL. The junction had 8 bases not matched to a gene; V was cut back by 1 base and J by 4 bases.

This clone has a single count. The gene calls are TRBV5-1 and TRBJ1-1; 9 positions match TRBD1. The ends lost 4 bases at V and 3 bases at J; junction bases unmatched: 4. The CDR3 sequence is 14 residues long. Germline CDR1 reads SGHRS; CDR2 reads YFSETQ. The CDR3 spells CASSIDRGYTEAFF. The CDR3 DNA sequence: TGCGCCAGCAGCATTGACAGGGGGTACACTGAAGCTTTCTTT.

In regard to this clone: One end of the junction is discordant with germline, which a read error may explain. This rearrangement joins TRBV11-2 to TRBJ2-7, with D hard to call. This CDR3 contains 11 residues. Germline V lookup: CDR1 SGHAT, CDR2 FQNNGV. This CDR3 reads CASSLLNEPYF. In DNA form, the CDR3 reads TGTGCCAGCAGCCTCCTTAATGAGCCGTACTTC.

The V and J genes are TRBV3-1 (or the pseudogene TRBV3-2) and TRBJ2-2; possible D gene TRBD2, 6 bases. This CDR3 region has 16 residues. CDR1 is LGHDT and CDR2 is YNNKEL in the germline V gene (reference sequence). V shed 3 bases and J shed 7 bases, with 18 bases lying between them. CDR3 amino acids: CASSHRGTSRGGELFF. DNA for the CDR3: TGTGCCAGCAGCCACCGCGGAACTAGCCGGGGCGGGGAGCTGTTTTTT.

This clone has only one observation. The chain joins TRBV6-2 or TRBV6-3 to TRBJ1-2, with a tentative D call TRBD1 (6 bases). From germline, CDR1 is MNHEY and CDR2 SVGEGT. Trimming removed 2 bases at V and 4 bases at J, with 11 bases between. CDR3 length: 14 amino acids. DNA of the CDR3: TGTGCCAGCAGTTACCACCCGACAGGCTATGGCTACACCTTC. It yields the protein CASSYHPTGYGYTF.